The 12 T cell receptor beta chains below were found in one sample sequenced in a study of T cell changes during pregnancy in multiple sclerosis. The method was immunoSEQ multiplex PCR; TCRdb's version includes in-frame clones alone and lacks a portion of them. The sample records approximately 100,000 clones, almost 95% being singletons. The source was peripheral blood, collected before pregnancy. These receptors all stem from a female donor with multiple sclerosis, enrolled in a pregnancy study.

The V gene is TRBV5-4, the J gene TRBJ2-5; 7 bases match TRBD1. The CDR3 covers 14 residues. Trimming cost V 3 bases and J 5 bases; bases outside gene matches: 7. CDR1 is SGHNT, CDR2 YYREEE, per germline (reference sequence). The CDR3, as DNA: TGTGCCAGCAGCTCACTGACAGGGAGCGAGACCCAGTACTTC. Translation gives CASSSLTGSETQYF.

This sequence joins TRBV10-3 and TRBJ2-7; TRBD1 matches 8 bases. The V segment lost 9 bases and the J segment 2 bases; nucleotides outside the gene matches: 12. The CDR3 has 15 residues. Germline CDR1 reads ENHRY; CDR2 reads SYGVKD. This CDR3 is CAILNRAGGTYEQYF. In DNA form, the CDR3 reads TGTGCCATACTGAATAGGGCAGGGGGCACCTACGAGCAGTACTTC.

The CDR3 sequence: CAWRGKGRKNTGELFF. The CDR3 DNA follows: TGTGCCTGGAGGGGAAAAGGGAGAAAGAACACCGGGGAGCTGTTTTTT. The rearrangement uses TRBV30 and TRBJ2-2; perhaps TRBD2 as D (5 bases). CDR3 size: 16 residues. Germline CDR1 GTSNPN, CDR2 SVGIG (reference sequence). With 3 bases removed from V and 1 base from J, the gap between germline ends came to 15 bases.

This chain links TRBV11-2 with TRBJ2-7; 10 positions match TRBD1. The germline V gene has CDR1 SGHAT and CDR2 FQNNGV. The CDR3 loop spans 15 amino acids. J was trimmed by 4 bases and V by 4 bases; bases with no gene match: 7. CDR3 in DNA: TGTGCCAGCAGCTCGAGGGACAGGGGTGTGTACGAGCAGTACTTC. The encoded protein is CASSSRDRGVYEQYF.

The chain carries TRBV7-9 and TRBJ1-2, with 12 bases that match TRBD1. V lost 5 bases, J lost 8 bases, and 9 bases stayed unmatched. The CDR3 consists of 15 residues. Germline-derived CDR1 and CDR2 are SEHNR and FQNEAQ (reference sequence). The CDR3 loop is CASSLEGQGALGYTF. The CDR3 DNA is TGTGCCAGCAGCCTCGAGGGACAGGGGGCTTTGGGCTACACCTTC.

The chain employs TRBV27 and TRBJ2-7; D unclear. Trimming removed 2 bases at V and 0 bases at J, with 5 bases between. The germline V gene has CDR1 MNHEY and CDR2 SMNVEV (reference sequence). The CDR3 spans 13 residues. The CDR3 nucleotides read TGTGCCAGCAGTTTACGACACTCCTACGAGCAGTACTTC. Translated, it gives CASSLRHSYEQYF.

This sequence joins TRBV5-5 and TRBJ1-5; 8 bases fit TRBD1. The V gene's germline CDR1 is SGHKS and CDR2 YYEKEE (reference sequence). This CDR3 contains 15 residues. With V trimmed by 5 bases and J by 1 base, 5 bases remained unmatched. Here the CDR3 reads CASRLDRGSNQPQHF. The DNA of the CDR3 is TGTGCCAGCAGACTTGACAGGGGCAGCAATCAGCCCCAGCATTTT.

The chain carries TRBV4-1 and TRBJ1-4; 8 bases are shared with TRBD1. The junction had 12 bases not matched to a gene; V was cut back by 2 bases and J by 7 bases. The germline CDR1 and CDR2 sequences are MGHRA and YSYEKL. CDR3 size: 17 residues. CDR3 nucleotide sequence: TGCGCCAGCAGCCAATCCCCTAGGACAGGGTGGGGTGAAAAACTGTTTTTT. Protein: CASSQSPRTGWGEKLFF.

Here the CDR3 reads CASSVVSGSYF. CDR3 in DNA: TGTGCCAGCAGCGTCGTCAGCGGGAGTTATTTT. The chain employs TRBV9 and TRBJ2-3, with TRBD2 identical over 8 bases. The germline V gene encodes CDR1 SGDLS and CDR2 YYNGEE. There are 11 residues in the CDR3. V lost 2 bases and J lost 15; bases outside the gene matches: 5.

The rearrangement uses TRBV27 and TRBJ2-7; 8 bases are shared with TRBD2. V gave up 0 bases and J gave up 3 bases; unmatched junction bases: 4. The germline V gene encodes CDR1 MNHEY and CDR2 SMNVEV (reference sequence). CDR3 length: 15 residues. CDR3 amino acids: CASSLSVSGVYEQYF. CDR3 DNA: TGTGCCAGCAGTTTATCTGTTAGCGGGGTCTACGAGCAGTACTTC.

The chain combines TRBV14 with TRBJ2-7; 7 positions agree with TRBD2. V dropped 4 bases and J dropped 3; count of bases not matched to a gene: 9. CDR3 length: 15 amino acids. The germline gives CDR1 SGHDN, CDR2 FVKESK. The CDR3 DNA is TGTGCCAGCAGCCCCCTAAGCGGGACCCTCTACGAGCAGTACTTC. Its protein product is CASSPLSGTLYEQYF.

The chain is built from TRBV9 and TRBJ1-1; D not certain. The CDR3 has 13 residues. V was cut by 0 bases and J by 2 bases, with 5 bases left in between. The germline V gene encodes CDR1 SGDLS and CDR2 YYNGEE. As DNA, the CDR3 is TGTGCCAGCAGCGTAGACAGCAACACTGAAGCTTTCTTT. Protein product: CASSVDSNTEAFF.